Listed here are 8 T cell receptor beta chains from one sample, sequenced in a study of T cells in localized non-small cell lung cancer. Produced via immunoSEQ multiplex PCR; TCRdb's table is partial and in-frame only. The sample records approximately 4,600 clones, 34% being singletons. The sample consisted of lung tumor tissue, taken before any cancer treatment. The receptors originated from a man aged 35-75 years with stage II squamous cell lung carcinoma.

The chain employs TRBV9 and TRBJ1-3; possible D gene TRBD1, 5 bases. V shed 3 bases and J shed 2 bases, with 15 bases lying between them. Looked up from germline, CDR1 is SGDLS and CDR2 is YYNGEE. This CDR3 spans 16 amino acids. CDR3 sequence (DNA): TGTGCCAGCAGCGCAAGTGGGGGAACTACTGGAAACACCATATATTTT. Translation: CASSASGGTTGNTIYF.

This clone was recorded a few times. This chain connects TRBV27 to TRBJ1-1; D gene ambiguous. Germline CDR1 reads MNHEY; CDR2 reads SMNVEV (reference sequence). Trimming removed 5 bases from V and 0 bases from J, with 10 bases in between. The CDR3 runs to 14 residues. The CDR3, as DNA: TGTGCCAGCAGTAACGGGAGGGTGAACACTGAAGCTTTCTTT. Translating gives CASSNGRVNTEAFF.

The CDR3: CASSPRLAGRQQFF. CDR3 DNA: TGTGCCAGCAGCCCGCGACTAGCAGGGAGGCAGCAGTTCTTC. This sequence joins TRBV14 and TRBJ2-1; 7 nucleotides agree with TRBD2. The germline CDR1 and CDR2 sequences are SGHDN and FVKESK. Losses at the gene ends were 4 bases for V and 11 bases for J; bases not matched to a gene: 11. This CDR3 is built from 14 residues.

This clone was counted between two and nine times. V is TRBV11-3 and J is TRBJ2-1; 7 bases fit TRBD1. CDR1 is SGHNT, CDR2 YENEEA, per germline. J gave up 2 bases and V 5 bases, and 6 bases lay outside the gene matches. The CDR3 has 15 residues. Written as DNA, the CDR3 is TGTGCCAGCAGCCCGGGACAGAGAGCCTACAATGAGCAGTTCTTC. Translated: CASSPGQRAYNEQFF.

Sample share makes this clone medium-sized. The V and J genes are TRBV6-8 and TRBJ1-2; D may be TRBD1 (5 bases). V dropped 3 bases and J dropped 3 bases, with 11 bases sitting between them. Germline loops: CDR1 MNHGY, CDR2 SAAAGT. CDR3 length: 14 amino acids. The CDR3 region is CASSYSRDHYGYTF. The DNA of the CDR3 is TGTGCCAGCAGTTATAGCAGGGATCACTATGGCTACACCTTC.

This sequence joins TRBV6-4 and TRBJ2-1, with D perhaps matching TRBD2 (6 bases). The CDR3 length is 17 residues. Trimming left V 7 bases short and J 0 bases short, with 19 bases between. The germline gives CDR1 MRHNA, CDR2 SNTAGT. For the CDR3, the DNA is TGTGCCAGCACACGAACGATAAGCGGGTTCTCCTACAATGAGCAGTTCTTC. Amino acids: CASTRTISGFSYNEQFF.

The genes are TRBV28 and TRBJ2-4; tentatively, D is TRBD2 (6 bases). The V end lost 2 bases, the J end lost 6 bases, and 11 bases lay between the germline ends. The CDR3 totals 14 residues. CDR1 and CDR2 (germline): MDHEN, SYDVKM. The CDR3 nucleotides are TGTGCCAGCAGTTTAGGCCAGGGAGGAAACATTCAGTACTTC. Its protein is CASSLGQGGNIQYF.

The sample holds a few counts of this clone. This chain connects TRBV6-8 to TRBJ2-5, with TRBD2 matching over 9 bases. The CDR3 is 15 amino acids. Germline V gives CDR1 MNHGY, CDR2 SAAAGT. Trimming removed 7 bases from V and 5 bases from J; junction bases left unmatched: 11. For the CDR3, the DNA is TGTGCCAGCACCCCGGGTAGCGGGAGCGGGGAGACCCAGTACTTC. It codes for CASTPGSGSGETQYF.